Listed here is a single TCR beta chain. No antigen is known for it. The CDR3 has 13 residues. Germline V lookup: CDR1 DFQATT, CDR2 SNEGSKA (reference sequence). This record comes from a study of response to subunit inactivated influenza vaccine. General study results and limits: There was a suggestion from the authors that each seasonal influenza vaccination recruits few new T cells.

TCRdb used MiXCR to reprocess the RT-PCR reads, holding one entry per CDR3 protein. This table has some 480,000 distinct CDR3 sequences, 9.5% to 12% appearing once. The material was PBMCs from blood, obtained roughly 47 days after vaccination. This chain joins TRBV20-1 and TRBJ2-1, with 8 positions matching TRBD1. This TCR was sampled from a man in his fifties who received an inactivated influenza vaccine. The CDR3 DNA reads as TGCAGGGCCCCGGGACAGGAATACAATGAGCAGTTCTTC. It specifies CRAPGQEYNEQFF.